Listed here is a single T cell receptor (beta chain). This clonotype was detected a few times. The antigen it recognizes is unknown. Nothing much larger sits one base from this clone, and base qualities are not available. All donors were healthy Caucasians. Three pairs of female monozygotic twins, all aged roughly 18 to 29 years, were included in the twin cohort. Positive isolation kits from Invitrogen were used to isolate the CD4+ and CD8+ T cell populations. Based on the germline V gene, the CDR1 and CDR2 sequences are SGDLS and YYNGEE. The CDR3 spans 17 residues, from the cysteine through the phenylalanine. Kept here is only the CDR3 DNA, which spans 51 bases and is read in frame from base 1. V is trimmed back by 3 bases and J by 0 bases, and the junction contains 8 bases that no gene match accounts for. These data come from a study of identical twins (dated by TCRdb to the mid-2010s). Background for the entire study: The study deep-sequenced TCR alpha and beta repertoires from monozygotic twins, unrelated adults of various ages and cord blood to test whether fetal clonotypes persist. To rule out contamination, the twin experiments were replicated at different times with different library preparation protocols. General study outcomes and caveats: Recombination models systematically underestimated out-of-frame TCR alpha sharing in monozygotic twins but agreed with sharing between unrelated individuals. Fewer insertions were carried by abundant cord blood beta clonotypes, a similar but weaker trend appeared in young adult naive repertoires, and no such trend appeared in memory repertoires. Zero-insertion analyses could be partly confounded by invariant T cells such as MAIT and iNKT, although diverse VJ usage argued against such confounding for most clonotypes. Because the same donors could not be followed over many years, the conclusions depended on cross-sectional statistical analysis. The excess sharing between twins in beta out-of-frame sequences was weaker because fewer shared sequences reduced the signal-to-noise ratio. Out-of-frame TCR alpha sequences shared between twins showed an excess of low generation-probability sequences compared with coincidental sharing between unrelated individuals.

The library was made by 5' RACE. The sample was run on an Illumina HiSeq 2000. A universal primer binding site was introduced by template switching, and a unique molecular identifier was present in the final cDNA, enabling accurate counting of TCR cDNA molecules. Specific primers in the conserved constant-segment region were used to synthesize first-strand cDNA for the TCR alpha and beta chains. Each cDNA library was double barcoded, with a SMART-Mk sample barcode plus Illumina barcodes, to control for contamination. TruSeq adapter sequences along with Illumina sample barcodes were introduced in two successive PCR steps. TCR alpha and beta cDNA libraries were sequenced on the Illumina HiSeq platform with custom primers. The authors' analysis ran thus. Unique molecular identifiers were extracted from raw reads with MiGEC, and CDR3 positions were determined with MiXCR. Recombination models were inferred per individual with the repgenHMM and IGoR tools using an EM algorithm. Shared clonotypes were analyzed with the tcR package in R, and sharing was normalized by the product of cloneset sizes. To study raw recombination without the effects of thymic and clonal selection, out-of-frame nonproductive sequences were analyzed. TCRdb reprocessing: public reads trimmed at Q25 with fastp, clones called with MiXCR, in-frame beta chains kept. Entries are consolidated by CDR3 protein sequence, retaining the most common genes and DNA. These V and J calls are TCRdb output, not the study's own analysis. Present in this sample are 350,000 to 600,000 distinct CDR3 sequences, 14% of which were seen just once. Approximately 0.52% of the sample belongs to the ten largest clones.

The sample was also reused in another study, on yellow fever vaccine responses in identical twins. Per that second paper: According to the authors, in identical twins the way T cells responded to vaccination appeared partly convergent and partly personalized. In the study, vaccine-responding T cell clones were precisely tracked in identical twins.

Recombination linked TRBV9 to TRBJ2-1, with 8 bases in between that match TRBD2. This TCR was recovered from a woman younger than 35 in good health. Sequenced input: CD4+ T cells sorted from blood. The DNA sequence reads TGTGCCAGCAGCGATGCGGGGGGCCCTAACTCCTACAATGAGCAGTTCTTC. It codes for CASSDAGGPNSYNEQFF.